A single sample gave rise to the 32 T cell receptor beta chains below, sequenced in a study of blood T cell repertoires in COVID-19. Sequencing was performed with immunoSEQ multiplex PCR; in TCRdb, only in-frame clones are kept and a portion is missing. Among some 46,000 clones listed, around three quarters were seen once. Sequenced sample: peripheral blood. These receptor sequences come from a man older than 75 with acute or convalescent COVID-19.

This chain links TRBV28 with TRBJ1-1; D unresolved. The V end lost 5 bases, the J end lost 5 bases, and 15 bases lay between the germline ends. Germline CDR1 is MDHEN and CDR2 is SYDVKM. This CDR3 spans 14 amino acids. This chain's CDR3 is CASSPGGRGTEAFF. In DNA form, the CDR3 reads TGTGCCAGCAGTCCGGGAGGGAGAGGGACTGAAGCTTTCTTT. The whole variable domain, filled in from reference TRBV28 and TRBJ1-1, reads DVKVTQSSRYLVKRTGEKVFLECVQDMDHENMFWYRQDPGLGLRLIYFSYDVKMKEKGDIPEGYSVSREKKERFSLILESASTNQTSMYLCASSPGGRGTEAFFGQGTRLTVV.

The genes are TRBV7-2 and TRBJ1-4, with TRBD1 matching 7 bases. Trimming at V came to 2 bases and at J to 6 bases, leaving 6 bases not matched to a gene. This CDR3 has 15 amino acids. The germline CDR1 and CDR2 sequences are SGHTA and FQGNSA. The CDR3 sequence: CASSLSGTAYEKLFF. The CDR3 region has the DNA TGTGCCAGCAGCTTATCCGGGACAGCTTATGAAAAACTGTTTTTT. The variable domain in full, with the rest retrieved from reference TRBV7-2 and TRBJ1-4, is GAGVSQSPSNKVTEKGKDVELRCDPISGHTALYWYRQSLGQGLEFLIYFQGNSAPDKSGLPSDRFSAERTGGSVSTLTIQRTQQEDSAVYLCASSLSGTAYEKLFFGSGTQLSVL.

This clone is a singleton in its sample. The genes are TRBV5-4 and TRBJ2-7; D is perhaps TRBD2 (6 bases). This CDR3 is built from 14 residues. CDR1 and CDR2 (germline): SGHNT, YYREEE (reference sequence). Deletions cut 2 bases from V and 4 bases from J, with 13 bases between. In DNA, the CDR3 is TGTGCCAGCAGCTTCAAACTGGAGGGTTACGAGCAGTACTTC. Translation gives CASSFKLEGYEQYF.

V gene TRBV4-1 combines with J gene TRBJ2-5, with TRBD2 matching over 11 bases. Trimming removed 4 bases from V and 9 bases from J; junction bases left unmatched: 10. The CDR3 has 15 residues. Per germline, CDR1 MGHRA and CDR2 YSYEKL. CDR3 residues: CASSPGLADPRAQYF. The CDR3 DNA reads TGCGCCAGCAGCCCGGGACTAGCGGATCCCAGGGCCCAGTACTTC.

The chain links TRBV11-3 to TRBJ2-1, with 9 bases that match TRBD1. Germline CDR1 SGHNT, CDR2 YENEEA. V gave up 4 bases and J gave up 5 bases; unmatched junction bases: 6. The CDR3 has 15 residues. The CDR3 here is CASSSRDRVNNEQFF. As DNA, the CDR3 is TGTGCCAGCAGCTCCCGGGACAGGGTCAACAATGAGCAGTTCTTC.

The chain is built from TRBV7-2 and TRBJ1-2, with 7 positions matching TRBD1. The CDR3 consists of 14 residues. The J segment lost 3 bases and the V segment lost 4 bases, leaving 5 bases of the junction unmatched. Germline CDR1 reads SGHTA; CDR2 reads FQGNSA. CDR3 sequence (DNA): TGTGCCAGCAGCTCCACAGGGGCTGACTATGGCTACACCTTC. Amino acids: CASSSTGADYGYTF.

The chain combines TRBV24-1 with TRBJ2-7; D possibly corresponds to TRBD1 (5 bases). The CDR3 totals 15 residues. From germline, CDR1 is KGHDR and CDR2 SFDVKD. Trimming cost V 4 bases and J 0 bases, with 12 bases left between them. Here the CDR3 DNA reads TGTGCCACCAGTGACTCCGACAGTTTCTCCTACGAGCAGTACTTC. This gives the protein CATSDSDSFSYEQYF.

This clone came up once. The chain has TRBV7-2 and TRBJ1-3, with D perhaps matching TRBD1 (6 bases). Germline CDR1 is SGHTA and CDR2 is FQGNSA. The ends were cut back, 2 bases at V and 0 bases at J, with 20 bases in the middle. The CDR3 spans 19 residues. CDR3 loop: CASSLQGGGRGYSGNTIYF. CDR3 DNA: TGTGCCAGCAGCTTACAAGGGGGGGGCAGGGGTTACTCTGGAAACACCATATATTTT.

The gene calls are TRBV2 and TRBJ1-1; TRBD1 matches 8 bases. In germline, CDR1 is SNHLY, CDR2 FYNNEI. V lost 4 bases to trimming and J lost 1 base; unmatched junction nucleotides: 5. This CDR3 has 15 residues. The CDR3 is CASSADRVRNTEAFF. CDR3 coding DNA: TGTGCCAGCAGTGCGGACAGGGTGAGGAACACTGAAGCTTTCTTT.

This clone was found a few times. The CDR3: CASSGGLAGGIRETQYF. The CDR3 nucleotides are TGTGCCAGCAGCGGGGGACTAGCGGGAGGCATCCGGGAGACCCAGTACTTC. The rearrangement uses TRBV7-2 and TRBJ2-5; 15 nucleotides align to TRBD2. Per the germline V gene, CDR1 is SGHTA and CDR2 is FQGNSA. The CDR3 contains 17 residues. V gave up 5 bases and J gave up 5 bases; unmatched junction bases: 9.

For the CDR3, the DNA is TGTGCTAGGGGTTCCCATTCTGGGGCCAACGTCCTGACTTTC. Translated: CARGSHSGANVLTF. This rearrangement joins TRBV30 to TRBJ2-6, with D possibly matching TRBD1 (5 bases). The CDR3 is 14 residues long. Germline CDR1 GTSNPN, CDR2 SVGIG (reference sequence).

The chain uses TRBV9 and TRBJ2-4, with a tentative D call TRBD2 (5 bases). In germline, CDR1 is SGDLS, CDR2 YYNGEE. V lost 4 bases and J 8 bases, leaving 7 bases between the germline ends. The CDR3 runs 11 residues. The CDR3 spells CASSPGDIQYF. For the CDR3, the DNA is TGTGCCAGCAGCCCCGGGGACATTCAGTACTTC.

The chain recombines TRBV5-6 with TRBJ1-2, with TRBD1 identical over 9 bases. J lost 4 bases, V lost 4 bases, and 2 bases had no gene match. The V gene's germline CDR1 is SGHDT and CDR2 YYEEEE. This CDR3 has 13 residues. CDR3 in amino acids: CASSLDRGYGYTF. The CDR3 coding sequence is TGTGCCAGCAGCCTGGACAGGGGCTATGGCTACACCTTC.

The chain is built from TRBV7-9 and TRBJ2-7, with D possibly being TRBD2 (6 bases). The V end was cut by 3 bases, the J end by 5 bases, with 14 bases between. CDR3 size: 14 residues. Germline-derived CDR1 and CDR2 are SEHNR and FQNEAQ (reference sequence). The DNA of the CDR3 is TGTGCCAGCAGCTTTAAGCGGGCCCAGGACGAGCAGTACTTC. Translating gives CASSFKRAQDEQYF.

This clone showed up just a few times. The chain employs TRBV6-6 and TRBJ2-7; TRBD1 might be the D (5 bases). V lost 1 base and J 3 bases, leaving 7 bases between the germline ends. The CDR3 length is 13 residues. Germline V lookup: CDR1 MNHNY, CDR2 SVGAGI (reference sequence). CDR3: CASSYWTYYEQYF. Here the CDR3 DNA reads TGTGCCAGCAGTTACTGGACATACTACGAGCAGTACTTC.

This clone was picked up one time. This chain connects TRBV6-2 or TRBV6-3 to TRBJ2-3; 10 bases fit TRBD2. Germline V CDR1 and CDR2: MNHEY, SVGEGT. V was clipped by 6 bases and J by 4 bases; unmatched bases: 7. The length of the CDR3 is 15 residues. The CDR3 reads CASSSSGRVPDTQYF. CDR3 DNA: TGTGCCAGCAGCTCTAGCGGGAGAGTCCCAGATACGCAGTATTTT.

V is TRBV3-1 (or the pseudogene TRBV3-2) and J is TRBJ2-1; no clear D. V was shortened by 5 bases and J by 2 bases, with 16 bases between the two germline ends. The CDR3 consists of 16 residues. CDR1 is LGHDT, CDR2 YNNKEL, per germline (reference sequence). The CDR3 protein is CASSLQGLQTYNEQFF. The CDR3 nucleotides are TGTGCCAGCAGCTTACAAGGATTACAGACCTACAATGAGCAGTTCTTC.

The J gene is TRBJ2-5, the V gene TRBV5-4; possibly TRBD2 for D (5 bases). V was cut by 4 bases and J by 5 bases, with 15 bases left in between. There are 14 residues in the CDR3. Germline CDR1 and CDR2: SGHNT and YYREEE (reference sequence). CDR3 region: CASSTDPWEETQYF. The CDR3 region has the DNA TGTGCCAGCAGCACGGACCCCTGGGAGGAGACCCAGTACTTC.

The chain links TRBV6-5 to TRBJ2-7; 12 positions agree with TRBD1. The CDR3 runs 15 residues. The germline CDR1 and CDR2 sequences are MNHEY and SVGAGI. With V trimmed by 0 bases and J by 4 bases, 1 base remained unmatched. CDR3 region: CASSYSGQGAYEQYF. The CDR3 DNA sequence: TGTGCCAGCAGTTACTCGGGACAGGGGGCGTACGAGCAGTACTTC.

V usage is TRBV6-5 and J usage is TRBJ2-7, with 7 bases lining up with TRBD2. Germline lookup yields CDR1 MNHEY and CDR2 SVGAGI. The CDR3 has 15 residues. Germline trimming cut 4 bases from V and 7 bases from J; bases unmatched to any gene: 13. DNA of the CDR3: TGTGCCAGCAGTTCCTCGGCTAGCGGAGTAAGGGAGCAGTACTTC. Protein: CASSSSASGVREQYF.

The rearrangement links TRBV5-4 to TRBJ2-3; 10 bases are a match to TRBD1. Germline loops: CDR1 SGHNT, CDR2 YYREEE (reference sequence). V lost 5 bases to trimming and J lost 6 bases; unmatched junction nucleotides: 6. The CDR3 extends over 14 amino acids. The CDR3: CASSRDRGLDTQYF. CDR3 bases: TGTGCCAGCAGTCGAGACAGGGGGCTGGATACGCAGTATTTT.

Comment on this clone: Other DNA sequences from this sample encode an identical CDR3 as well. The chain is built from TRBV18 and TRBJ2-2, with 7 bases fitting TRBD2. V lost 6 bases and J lost 0; bases outside the gene matches: 4. Germline values: CDR1 KGHSH, CDR2 LQKENI. This CDR3 comprises 15 residues. The CDR3 sequence is CASSPGLTNTGELFF. CDR3 sequence (DNA): TGTGCCAGCTCGCCGGGACTAACGAACACCGGGGAGCTGTTTTTT.

This sequence joins TRBV10-3 and TRBJ2-7, with 8 bases aligning to TRBD1. Germline V gives CDR1 ENHRY, CDR2 SYGVKD. With V trimmed by 5 bases and J by 1 base, 7 bases remained unmatched. The CDR3 has 15 amino acids. CDR3 sequence (DNA): TGTGCCATCAGTAGGGCCGGGACAGGTTCCTACGAGCAGTACTTC. Its translation: CAISRAGTGSYEQYF.

V gene TRBV7-2 combines with J gene TRBJ2-5; 9 bases are a match to TRBD1. Germline V gives CDR1 SGHTA, CDR2 FQGNSA. The CDR3 has 14 amino acids. V dropped 5 bases and J dropped 6; count of bases not matched to a gene: 7. The CDR3: CASSIGTGRKTQYF. As DNA, the CDR3 is TGTGCCAGCAGCATAGGGACAGGGAGGAAGACCCAGTACTTC.

This clone appeared many times. The genes are TRBV7-3 and TRBJ2-1, with D possibly TRBD2 on 6 matching bases. CDR3 length: 15 residues. Between the trimmed V and J ends, which lost 2 bases and 0 bases, there was a span of 8 bases. Germline V gene lookup returns CDR1 SGHTA and CDR2 FQGTGA. The CDR3 is CASSLDGSSYNEQFF. For the CDR3, the DNA is TGTGCCAGCAGCTTAGACGGGAGCTCCTACAATGAGCAGTTCTTC.

This chain connects TRBV10-3 to TRBJ1-4; no firm D call. Trimming removed 4 bases at V and 8 bases at J, with 14 bases between. CDR3 length equals 14 residues. Looked up from germline, CDR1 is ENHRY and CDR2 is SYGVKD. DNA for the CDR3: TGTGCCATCAGTGGGACCCTCGGGGAGGAAAAACTGTTTTTT. This encodes CAISGTLGEEKLFF.

There are a few counts of this clone. The J gene is TRBJ1-5, the V gene TRBV12-3 or TRBV12-4; D unresolved. V was clipped by 7 bases and J by 10 bases, with 17 bases between them. CDR3 length: 13 residues. The CDR3 protein is CASNPGGEKPQHF. Written as DNA, the CDR3 is TGTGCCAGCAACCCAGGCGGGGAAAAACCCCAGCATTTT.

This sequence joins TRBV5-1 and TRBJ2-1; the match to TRBD2 covers 9 bases. The germline V gene has CDR1 SGHRS and CDR2 YFSETQ. The CDR3 length is 16 residues. Trimming cost V 1 base and J 3 bases; bases outside gene matches: 5. Here the CDR3 reads CASSLMLAGIYNEQFF. DNA for the CDR3: TGCGCCAGCAGCTTGATGCTAGCGGGAATCTACAATGAGCAGTTCTTC.

The CDR3 loop reads CASNVCPQGAEAFF. As DNA, the CDR3 is TGTGCCAGCAATGTGTGCCCCCAGGGCGCTGAAGCTTTCTTT. V and J are TRBV21-1 and TRBJ1-1; TRBD1 reflects the table's D call only, with no check against the DNA. TRBV21-1 is marked as a pseudogene. The CDR3 consists of 14 residues.

Regarding this clone: Mismatch with germline at one junction end may stem from a read error. V usage is TRBV12-3 or TRBV12-4 and J usage is TRBJ2-7, with unresolved D. The CDR3 spans 11 residues. The CDR3 sequence is CASSFSLSENF. The CDR3 DNA reads TGTGCCAGCAGTTTCAGCCTCTCGGAGAACTTC.

This sequence joins TRBV7-9 and TRBJ1-4, with D perhaps matching TRBD1 (5 bases). CDR3 length equals 14 residues. Per the germline V gene, CDR1 is SEHNR and CDR2 is FQNEAQ (reference sequence). The V gene lost 0 bases and the J gene lost 5 bases, with 7 bases spanning the gap. CDR3 residues: CASSLAGLNEKLFF. Here the CDR3 DNA reads TGTGCCAGCAGCTTAGCGGGGCTCAATGAAAAACTGTTTTTT.

This rearrangement joins TRBV19 to TRBJ2-1; D perhaps matches TRBD2 (5 bases). The CDR3 length is 17 residues. Germline values: CDR1 LNHDA, CDR2 SQIVND (reference sequence). Trimming cost V 3 bases and J 4 bases, with 19 bases left between them. The CDR3 loop is CASSMDLRRVGYNEQFF. CDR3 nucleotides: TGTGCCAGTAGTATGGATCTACGGCGGGTTGGATACAATGAGCAGTTCTTC.